This TCR beta chain comes out of a study of T cells expressing NK-cell markers. The CDR3 spans 14 residues. CDR1 and CDR2 from the germline V gene are LNHNV and YYDKDF (reference sequence). As regards this clonotype: Its target is unknown.

TCRdb re-called the 5' RACE reads; every CDR3 protein appears as one record, without DNA. The sample table includes 200,000 to 300,000 distinct CDR3 sequences. Study-level points and caveats: Top CD8+ clonotypes included the dominant CD3+CD56+NKG2C+ clonotypes in several donors.

Input material: blood T cells: a sorted CD56 or NKG2C T cell subset, CD4+ or CD8+ T cells, or bulk PBMC T cells (not recorded which). The clonotype comes from a woman between 18 and 69 years old in good health. The V and J genes are TRBV15 and TRBJ2-7; TCRdb's assignment of TRBD2 cannot be checked, as there is no DNA. The CDR3 region is CATSRAGGLNEQYF.